The 22 T cell receptor beta chains in this list originate from one sample, sequenced in a study of blood T cell repertoires in COVID-19 (TCRdb year 2020). Libraries were constructed by the immunoSEQ multiplex PCR assay. Sourced from immuneACCESS, this table was stored by TCRdb with only in-frame sequences that have V and J called. A share of the clones is absent; for the studies checked, an unresolved V gene accounts for under half, and the remainder has no known explanation. For this sample the table gives approximately 250,000 clones, of which about 89% were detected only once. Together, the top ten hold approximately 8.2% of the sample. Sequenced material: peripheral blood. The receptors were gathered from a man aged 35 to 55 with active or convalescent COVID-19.

The chain employs TRBV25-1 and TRBJ2-7; D call uncertain. The CDR3 extends over 11 amino acids. From germline, CDR1 is MGHDK and CDR2 SYGVNS. Trimming pared 4 bases from V and 3 bases from J, leaving 4 bases between. The CDR3 DNA follows: TGTGCCAGCAGTGTCAGCTACGAGCAGTACTTC. This codes for CASSVSYEQYF.

A few counts support this clone. The chain has TRBV14 and TRBJ1-1; a possible D gene is TRBD1 (6 bases). The CDR3 length is 15 residues. Trimming took off 1 base at V and 4 bases at J, with 13 bases between the two ends. Germline loops: CDR1 SGHDN, CDR2 FVKESK. For the CDR3, the DNA is TGTGCCAGCAGCCAAGCACAGGGCTGGGGCACTGAAGCTTTCTTT. This gives the protein CASSQAQGWGTEAFF.

This clone has a single count. This chain joins TRBV28 and TRBJ1-5; 10 bases align to TRBD1. Germline values: CDR1 MDHEN, CDR2 SYDVKM. The ends lost 6 bases at V and 7 bases at J; junction bases unmatched: 3. The CDR3 runs 13 residues. The CDR3 is CASRDRGRQPQHF. DNA for the CDR3: TGTGCCAGCAGGGACAGGGGGAGACAGCCCCAGCATTTT.

This chain uses TRBV24-1 with TRBJ2-1; 9 bases align to TRBD1. The germline gives CDR1 KGHDR, CDR2 SFDVKD. V gave up 5 bases and J gave up 10 bases; unmatched junction bases: 14. The CDR3 loop spans 16 amino acids. CDR3 amino acids: CATSGVSGQGPSEQFF. The DNA for the CDR3 is TGTGCCACCAGTGGGGTCTCGGGACAGGGTCCTAGCGAGCAGTTCTTC.

The chain recombines TRBV10-1 with TRBJ2-7; tentative D call: TRBD1 (6 bases). V was shortened by 3 bases and J by 5 bases, with 14 bases between the two germline ends. The CDR3 contains 14 residues. Germline CDR1 reads WNHNN; CDR2 reads SYGVQD (reference sequence). Here the CDR3 DNA reads TGCGCCAGCAGTGACAACAGGGAGTCCGACGAGCAGTACTTC. This codes for CASSDNRESDEQYF.

This clone was counted between two and nine times. The chain uses TRBV2 and TRBJ1-5; 7 nucleotides agree with TRBD1. Germline trimming cut 3 bases from V and 2 bases from J; bases unmatched to any gene: 4. The germline CDR1 and CDR2 sequences are SNHLY and FYNNEI. This CDR3 spans 15 amino acids. In nucleotides, the CDR3 is TGTGCCAGCAGTGACGAGGGGGCGGGCAATCAGCCCCAGCATTTT. Its translation is CASSDEGAGNQPQHF.

The chain links TRBV10-3 to TRBJ1-2; 7 bases agree with TRBD1. J lost 2 bases, V lost 6 bases, and 6 bases had no gene match. CDR1 ENHRY and CDR2 SYGVKD come from the germline V gene. This CDR3 spans 14 amino acids. The CDR3 loop is CAIRDVQGNYGYTF. The CDR3, as DNA: TGTGCCATCAGGGATGTACAGGGGAACTATGGCTACACCTTC.

The chain uses TRBV9 and TRBJ1-3; 8 nucleotides agree with TRBD1. In germline, CDR1 is SGDLS, CDR2 YYNGEE. V shed 1 base, J shed 2 bases, and the junction held 8 bases outside the gene matches. The CDR3 contains 17 residues. CDR3 sequence: CASSVTGQGRTGNTIYF. The CDR3 DNA reads as TGTGCCAGCAGCGTAACAGGACAGGGTAGGACTGGAAACACCATATATTTT.

This chain connects TRBV6-4 to TRBJ2-3; 12 positions agree with TRBD2. The CDR3 has 15 residues. The junction had 6 bases not matched to a gene; V was cut back by 6 bases and J by 5 bases. Germline loops: CDR1 MRHNA, CDR2 SNTAGT. CDR3 coding DNA: TGTGCCAGCAGCGCCCTAGCGGGGGGGCAAGATACGCAGTATTTT. This sequence encodes CASSALAGGQDTQYF.

V is TRBV30 and J is TRBJ1-2; 9 bases agree with TRBD1. J was trimmed by 5 bases and V by 4 bases; bases with no gene match: 8. The CDR3 has 14 amino acids. Per germline, CDR1 GTSNPN and CDR2 SVGIG (reference sequence). CDR3 amino acids: CAWTGQGKLYGYTF. CDR3 sequence (DNA): TGTGCCTGGACCGGACAGGGGAAGTTGTATGGCTACACCTTC.

The CDR3 here is CASSLTAASYEQYF. CDR3 DNA sequence: TGTGCCAGCAGCTTAACAGCTGCCTCGTACGAGCAGTACTTC. V usage is TRBV13 and J usage is TRBJ2-7, with D unclear. There are 14 residues in the CDR3. Trimming left V 2 bases short and J 4 bases short, with 12 bases between. From germline, CDR1 is PRHDT and CDR2 FYEKMQ (reference sequence).

This clone appeared once. The chain joins TRBV28 to TRBJ1-1; 7 bases fit TRBD1. Germline values: CDR1 MDHEN, CDR2 SYDVKM. V was pared by 5 bases and J by 1 base, with 7 bases of the junction left unmatched. The CDR3 loop spans 15 amino acids. CDR3 in DNA: TGTGCCAGCAGTCGAACAGGGGCCCCGAACACTGAAGCTTTCTTT. It translates to CASSRTGAPNTEAFF.

The V and J genes are TRBV30 and TRBJ1-2; unclear D gene. Germline CDR1 is GTSNPN and CDR2 is SVGIG (reference sequence). V lost 4 bases, J lost 0 bases, and 9 bases lay in between. The CDR3 has 13 residues. In DNA form, the CDR3 reads TGTGCCTGGAATTCAGGCTCTAACTATGGCTACACCTTC. It translates to CAWNSGSNYGYTF.

The chain couples TRBV2 to TRBJ1-6, with D possibly matching TRBD1 (5 bases). The CDR3 spans 14 residues. Looked up from germline, CDR1 is SNHLY and CDR2 is FYNNEI. Trimming took off 5 bases at V and 4 bases at J, with 9 bases between the two ends. The CDR3 coding sequence is TGTGCCAGCAGTACAGGACCGTATAATTCACCCCTCCACTTT. This encodes CASSTGPYNSPLHF. The full variable domain, with the rest looked up from reference TRBV2 and TRBJ1-6, is EPEVTQTPSHQVTQMGQEVILRCVPISNHLYFYWYRQILGQKVEFLVSFYNNEISEKSEIFDDQFSVERPDGSNFTLKIRSTKLEDSAMYFCASSTGPYNSPLHFGNGTRLTVT.

The gene calls are TRBV2 and TRBJ1-3; perhaps TRBD1 as D (5 bases). Deletions cut 0 bases from V and 4 bases from J, with 7 bases between. Germline lookup yields CDR1 SNHLY and CDR2 FYNNEI. This CDR3 region has 14 residues. The CDR3 here is CASSEAGEGNTIYF. The CDR3 DNA reads TGTGCCAGCAGTGAAGCAGGGGAAGGAAACACCATATATTTT.

The chain is built from TRBV5-4 and TRBJ1-4, with D hard to call. V lost 4 bases and J lost 2, with 6 bases in between. This CDR3 region has 13 residues. From germline, CDR1 is SGHNT and CDR2 YYREEE (reference sequence). CDR3 sequence reads: CASSVQTNEKLFF. Written as DNA, the CDR3 is TGTGCCAGCAGCGTTCAGACTAATGAAAAACTGTTTTTT. The full variable domain, completed using reference TRBV5-4 and TRBJ1-4, is ETGVTQSPTHLIKTRGQQVTLRCSSQSGHNTVSWYQQALGQGPQFIFQYYREEENGRGNFPPRFSGLQFPNYSSELNVNALELDDSALYLCASSVQTNEKLFFGSGTQLSVL.

The rearrangement uses TRBV29-1 and TRBJ1-3; TRBD1 agrees at 7 bases. Germline CDR1 SQVTM, CDR2 ANQGSEA. V trimming: 5 bases; J trimming: 0 bases; junction bases outside the gene matches: 16. The CDR3 is made up of 18 amino acids. CDR3 coding DNA: TGCAGCGTTTTTGACGAGGCAGGGGGTTTATCCTCTGGAAACACCATATATTTT. This sequence encodes CSVFDEAGGLSSGNTIYF.

The V gene is TRBV6-5, the J gene TRBJ1-3; 8 bases are shared with TRBD1. J lost 5 bases, V lost 6 bases, and 3 bases had no gene match. This CDR3 comprises 13 residues. Germline V gives CDR1 MNHEY, CDR2 SVGAGI. The CDR3 DNA sequence: TGTGCCAGCAGCAGGGGGCTCAGAAACACCATATATTTT. This translates into CASSRGLRNTIYF.

This rearrangement joins TRBV18 to TRBJ1-3, with no clear D. The CDR3 contains 14 residues. Trimming took off 2 bases at V and 5 bases at J, with 10 bases between the two ends. The germline V gene encodes CDR1 KGHSH and CDR2 LQKENI. CDR3 sequence (DNA): TGTGCCAGCTCACCAGGTGGCGGGCGAAACACCATATATTTT. As protein: CASSPGGGRNTIYF.

This rearrangement joins TRBV28 to TRBJ1-5; TRBD1 agrees at 8 bases. The V gene's germline CDR1 is MDHEN and CDR2 SYDVKM. CDR3 length: 14 residues. The V gene end was trimmed by 11 bases and the J gene end by 3 bases; junction bases not matched to a gene: 9. CDR3 amino acids: CAHRTGNSNQPQHF. In DNA, the CDR3 is TGTGCCCACCGGACAGGGAACTCCAATCAGCCCCAGCATTTT.

V and J are TRBV5-6 and TRBJ1-1; D gene ambiguous. Germline V lookup: CDR1 SGHDT, CDR2 YYEEEE. The CDR3 is made up of 16 amino acids. Trimming left V 4 bases short and J 3 bases short, with 19 bases between. The DNA for the CDR3 is TGTGCCAGCAGCCTCCGATCGGGAGCCCGGGACACTGAAGCTTTCTTT. Translating gives CASSLRSGARDTEAFF.

V and J are TRBV5-5 and TRBJ1-5, with D perhaps matching TRBD1 (5 bases). Germline assignment: CDR1 SGHKS and CDR2 YYEKEE (reference sequence). The CDR3 extends over 14 amino acids. V lost 1 base and J 5 bases, leaving 10 bases between the germline ends. CDR3 protein: CASSLSGADQPQHF. Written as DNA, the CDR3 is TGTGCCAGCAGCTTGTCTGGGGCGGATCAGCCCCAGCATTTT. Variable domain in full (rest from reference TRBV5-5 and TRBJ1-5): DAGVTQSPTHLIKTRGQQVTLRCSPISGHKSVSWYQQVLGQGPQFIFQYYEKEERGRGNFPDRFSARQFPNYSSELNVNALLLGDSALYLCASSLSGADQPQHFGDGTRLSIL.